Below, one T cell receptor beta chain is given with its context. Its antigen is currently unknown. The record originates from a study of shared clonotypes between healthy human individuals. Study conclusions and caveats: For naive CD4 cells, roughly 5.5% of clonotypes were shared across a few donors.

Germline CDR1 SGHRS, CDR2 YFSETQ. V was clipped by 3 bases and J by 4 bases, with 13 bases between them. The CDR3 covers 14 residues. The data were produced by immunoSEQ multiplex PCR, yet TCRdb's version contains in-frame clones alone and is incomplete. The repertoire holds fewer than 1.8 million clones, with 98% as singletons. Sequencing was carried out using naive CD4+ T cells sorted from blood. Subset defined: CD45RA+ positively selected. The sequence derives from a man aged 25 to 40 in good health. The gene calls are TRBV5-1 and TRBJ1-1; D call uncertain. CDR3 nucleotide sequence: TGCGCCAGCAGCTCCCTCGATGGGTTCACTGAAGCTTTCTTT. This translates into CASSSLDGFTEAFF.